This T cell receptor (beta chain) was captured by sequencing in a study of cytomegalovirus exposure and HLA in healthy donors. This clone turned up a few times. PCR involved 60 Vbeta and 13 Jbeta primers. The protocol was immunoSEQ multiplex PCR, while the TCRdb copy is restricted to in-frame clones and leaves out a portion. The sample consists of tens of thousands of clones, roughly 79% of them appearing once. In germline, CDR1 is MDHEN, CDR2 SYDVKM. Unmatched junction bases numbered 9, after V lost 3 bases and J lost 4 bases. The CDR3 totals 16 residues. Sequencing was carried out using PBMCs. This clonotype originated in a woman younger than 45 in good health and CMV-seronegative. The gene calls are TRBV28 and TRBJ1-3; 7 bases match TRBD1. The CDR3 DNA follows: TGTGCCAGCAGTTTTGTAGACAGGGATAGGGGAAACACCATATATTTT. This encodes CASSFVDRDRGNTIYF.